The 7 T cell receptor beta chains in this list originate from one sample, sequenced in a study of tumor and adjacent non-tumor tissue in lung cancer. RNA was extracted from bulk tissue without any cell sorting. More than 3 cm separated this lung sample from the edge of the tumor. A modified ARM-PCR protocol with three rounds of nested PCR amplified TCRbeta. One entry per CDR3 protein, called by TCRdb with MiXCR from the multiplex PCR reads. The repertoire includes 40,000 to 55,000 distinct CDR3 sequences, roughly 69% of them detected once, and about 23% sits in the top ten. The sample taken for sequencing was distant non-tumor lung tissue. The receptors were gathered from a woman aged 55-70 years with non-small cell lung cancer.

There are many counts of this clonotype. The chain combines TRBV6-6 with TRBJ1-5; no definite D call. Trimming shortened V by 2 bases and J by 5 bases, and 10 bases separated the two germline ends. The CDR3 loop spans 14 amino acids. Germline V CDR1 and CDR2: MNHNY, SVGAGI (reference sequence). The CDR3 DNA sequence: TGTGCCAGCAGTTACATCGGGGATCATCAGCCCCAGCATTTT. It encodes CASSYIGDHQPQHF.

The rearrangement uses TRBV7-3 and TRBJ1-5, with a possible D match to TRBD1 (5 bases). The V end was cut by 1 base, the J end by 7 bases, with 8 bases between. The CDR3 is made up of 13 amino acids. Germline values: CDR1 SGHTA, CDR2 FQGTGA. The CDR3 reads CASSLNRKQPQHF. CDR3 nucleotides: TGTGCCAGCAGCTTAAACAGGAAACAGCCCCAGCATTTT. Drawing the rest from reference TRBV7-3 and TRBJ1-5, the complete variable domain is GAGVSQTPSNKVTEKGKYVELRCDPISGHTALYWYRQSLGQGPEFLIYFQGTGAADDSGLPNDRFFAVRPEGSVSTLKIQRTERGDSAVYLCASSLNRKQPQHFGDGTRLSIL.

About this clonotype: Sequence at one end of the junction differs from germline and may be a read error. The V and J genes are TRBV4-1 and TRBJ1-5; the match to TRBD1 covers 9 bases. Germline-derived CDR1 and CDR2 are MGHRA and YSYEKL. CDR3 size: 17 residues. The CDR3 nucleotides read TGCGCCGGCAGCCAAAGGGTTTTGGACAGGGGACATCAGCCCCAACATTTT. This codes for CAGSQRVLDRGHQPQHF.

This clonotype was seen a few times. The V call is TRBV12-1, the J call TRBJ2-7; TRBD2, the D gene given by the table, was not confirmed from the DNA. TRBV12-1 is tagged as a pseudogene. CDR3 size: 10 residues. CDR3 region: CTSIPEGQYF. In DNA form, the CDR3 reads TGTACCAGCATACCCGAGGGGCAGTACTTC.

Regarding this clonotype: The junction does not match germline at one end; this may be a read error. The CDR3 bases are TGTGCCTGCAGTTTCCCCACTCGCAGGATGACTGAAGCTTTCTTT. It codes for CACSFPTRRMTEAFF. The rearrangement uses TRBV28 and TRBJ1-1; the D is unclear. CDR1 and CDR2 from the germline V gene are MDHEN and SYDVKM. This CDR3 is built from 15 residues. The entire variable domain, with the rest obtained from reference TRBV28 and TRBJ1-1, is as follows: DVKVTQSSRYLVKRTGEKVFLECVQDMDHENMFWYRQDPGLGLRLIYFSYDVKMKEKGDIPEGYSVSREKKERFSLILESASTNQTSMYLCACSFPTRRMTEAFFGQGTRLTVV.

Remarks on this clonotype: The junction does not match germline at one end; this may be a read error. The chain carries TRBV28 and TRBJ1-1; D is ambiguous. In germline, CDR1 is MDHEN, CDR2 SYDVKM. CDR3 size: 14 residues. CDR3 DNA: TGTGCCGGCAGTTTCACAGCGATCTACACTGAAGCTTTCTTT. It codes for CAGSFTAIYTEAFF. Filled out from reference TRBV28 and TRBJ1-1, the complete variable domain reads DVKVTQSSRYLVKRTGEKVFLECVQDMDHENMFWYRQDPGLGLRLIYFSYDVKMKEKGDIPEGYSVSREKKERFSLILESASTNQTSMYLCAGSFTAIYTEAFFGQGTRLTVV.

Note on this clonotype: One junction end does not reproduce the germline sequence, and a read error may be involved. The chain recombines TRBV7-2 with TRBJ2-3; D call uncertain. The CDR3 extends over 14 amino acids. Germline-derived CDR1 and CDR2 are SGHTA and FQGNSA. The CDR3 bases are TGTGCCAGAAGCCCATCGCGGAACACAGATACGCACTATTTT. It specifies CARSPSRNTDTHYF.